This is a list of T cell receptor beta chains from one sample in a study of cytomegalovirus exposure and HLA in healthy donors. Generated by immunoSEQ multiplex PCR, the TCRdb table keeps only in-frame clones and is missing some. The sample yields over 150,000 clones, almost 85% seen once. Material: PBMCs. These receptors were obtained from a girl aged 5-17 years in good health and CMV-seropositive. The CDR3 runs from the conserved cysteine through the conserved F or W. D genes are given only for firm matches. Clone size, where shown, is once, few, many, or a class for clones that have expanded.

>-|-|TRBV6-5|TRBJ1-1
TGTGCCAGCAGTTACAGAGGCCTGAACACTGAAGCTTTCTTT
CASSYRGLNTEAFF
>TRBD2|-|TRBV6-4|TRBJ2-1
TGTGCCAGCAGTGACTCGGAGCGGGGGGGTAGCGATGAGCAGTTCTTC
CASSDSERGGSDEQFF
>TRBD2|-|TRBV12-5|TRBJ2-3
TGTGCTAGTGGCCCGGGACGGGGGGTTAGCACAGATACGCAGTATTTT
CASGPGRGVSTDTQYF
>-|few|TRBV7-9|TRBJ1-1
TGTGCCAGCAGCTTGTTACAGGGCAACACTGAAGCTTTCTTT
CASSLLQGNTEAFF
>TRBD2|-|TRBV4-1|TRBJ2-1
TGCGCCAGCAGCCCCCTCGGGCGGGGGGGGCTGGGCAATGAGCAGTTCTTC
CASSPLGRGGLGNEQFF
>-|-|TRBV7-9|TRBJ2-1
TGTGCCAGCATCGACCAGGGGGGTTACAATGAGCAGTTCTTC
CASIDQGGYNEQFF
>TRBD1|-|TRBV6-5|TRBJ2-3
TGTGCCAGCTTTGACAGGGGAGACACAGATACGCAGTATTTT
CASFDRGDTDTQYF
>-|-|TRBV6-5|TRBJ2-7
TGTGCCAGCAGTTCATCACGCGGCTCCTACGAGCAGTACTTC
CASSSSRGSYEQYF
>-|once|TRBV6-6|TRBJ2-5
TGTGCCAGCACCTCCCCCATCCAGGGGAAAGAGACCCAGTACTTC
CASTSPIQGKETQYF
>-|-|TRBV11-1|TRBJ1-1
TGTGCCAGCGTGTCGGAACAGAGGAACACTGAAGCTTTCTTT
CASVSEQRNTEAFF
>TRBD1|-|TRBV4-1|TRBJ1-6
TGCGCCAGCAGCCAGACAGGGTTGGGACTCGATTCACCCCTCCACTTT
CASSQTGLGLDSPLHF
>-|-|TRBV7-2|TRBJ1-6
TGTGCCAGCAGCTTAGGTACAGACAATTCACCCCTCCACTTT
CASSLGTDNSPLHF
>TRBD1|-|TRBV2|TRBJ2-4
TGTGCCAGCAGTGAATGGACAGGGGGCTACTTAGCCAAAAACATTCAGTACTTC
CASSEWTGGYLAKNIQYF
>-|-|TRBV28|TRBJ1-4
TGTGCCAGCAGCATAGGGTGGAGGAGTAATGAAAAACTGTTTTTT
CASSIGWRSNEKLFF
>TRBD1|-|TRBV7-3|TRBJ2-2
TGTGCCAGCAGCTTAACCCACAGGGGGCTGGCCGGGGAGCTGTTTTTT
CASSLTHRGLAGELFF
>-|-|TRBV5-1|TRBJ2-5
TGCGCCAGCAGCTTGGCCCGGGGAATCCAAGAGACCCAGTACTTC
CASSLARGIQETQYF
>TRBD1|-|TRBV5-8|TRBJ2-7
TGTGCCAGCAGCTTGGACAGGGGAATTGGGGAGCAGTACTTC
CASSLDRGIGEQYF
>-|-|TRBV2|TRBJ2-2
TGTGCCAGCAGGGGCCTCTGGGTCTCCAACACCGGGGAGCTGTTTTTT
CASRGLWVSNTGELFF
>TRBD1|-|TRBV6-6|TRBJ2-5
TGTGCCAGCAGTTCCCCGGACAGGGGCTTTCAAGAGACCCAGTACTTC
CASSSPDRGFQETQYF
>TRBD1|-|TRBV10-3|TRBJ1-2
TGTGCCATCGGGACAGCGTTACCCTATGGCTACACCTTC
CAIGTALPYGYTF
>TRBD2|-|TRBV5-6|TRBJ2-3
TGTGCCAGCAGCTTGTGGACTAGCGGGGTCGCAGATACGCAGTATTTT
CASSLWTSGVADTQYF
>-|-|TRBV9|TRBJ1-1
TGTGCCAGCAGCCGTACAGGGAACACTGAAGCTTTCTTT
CASSRTGNTEAFF
>-|-|TRBV6-1|TRBJ1-1
TGTGCCAGCAGTGAATCGGGGGGCGAGGACACTGAAGCTTTCTTT
CASSESGGEDTEAFF
>-|-|TRBV29-1|TRBJ2-1
TGCAGCGTTCTCAGGGGCTACAATGAGCAGTTCTTC
CSVLRGYNEQFF
>-|-|TRBV6-5|TRBJ1-1
TGTGCCAGCAGTTACCGGGGCAGGGGCCCCCTTGAAGCTTTCTTT
CASSYRGRGPLEAFF
>TRBD1|-|TRBV7-9|TRBJ1-3
TGTGCCAGCAGCGGCGACAGGGCGGAGAACACCATATATTTT
CASSGDRAENTIYF
>TRBD2|-|TRBV5-5|TRBJ2-3
TGTGCCAGCAGCTTCGGCGGGGGGGCCGCAGATACGCAGTATTTT
CASSFGGGAADTQYF
>TRBD1|-|TRBV7-2|TRBJ2-2
TGTGCCAGCAGCTTTTTCAGGACAGGGCCGAACACCGGGGAGCTGTTTTTT
CASSFFRTGPNTGELFF
>-|few|TRBV9|TRBJ2-7
TGTGCCAGCAGCGTAGAGGCCACTAACTCCTACGAGCAGTACTTC
CASSVEATNSYEQYF
>-|-|TRBV15|TRBJ1-1
TGTGCCACCAGCCGAAAAGGACAGCCGAACACTGAAGCTTTCTTT
CATSRKGQPNTEAFF
>-|-|TRBV19|TRBJ1-1
TGTGCCAGTAGGATAGGTTCAGGGACTGAAGCTTTCTTT
CASRIGSGTEAFF
>-|-|TRBV18|TRBJ2-1
TGTGCCAGCTCACCACGACAGTTCAATGAGCAGTTCTTC
CASSPRQFNEQFF
>-|-|TRBV28|TRBJ1-1
TGTGCCAGCAGTTCTTTAGGGGGTCCAGGGCCCTGGAACACTGAAGCTTTCTTT
CASSSLGGPGPWNTEAFF
>-|once|TRBV10-3|TRBJ1-2
TGTGCCATCAGTTCTGCTGCGGTCGGTGGCTACACCTTC
CAISSAAVGGYTF
>-|-|TRBV2|TRBJ2-6
TGTGCCAGCGCCGTACAAGGGGCTGGGGCCAACGTCCTGACTTTC
CASAVQGAGANVLTF
>-|-|TRBV7-2|TRBJ2-4
TGTGCCAGCAGCTTAGGGGGCCTGTACATTCAGTACTTC
CASSLGGLYIQYF